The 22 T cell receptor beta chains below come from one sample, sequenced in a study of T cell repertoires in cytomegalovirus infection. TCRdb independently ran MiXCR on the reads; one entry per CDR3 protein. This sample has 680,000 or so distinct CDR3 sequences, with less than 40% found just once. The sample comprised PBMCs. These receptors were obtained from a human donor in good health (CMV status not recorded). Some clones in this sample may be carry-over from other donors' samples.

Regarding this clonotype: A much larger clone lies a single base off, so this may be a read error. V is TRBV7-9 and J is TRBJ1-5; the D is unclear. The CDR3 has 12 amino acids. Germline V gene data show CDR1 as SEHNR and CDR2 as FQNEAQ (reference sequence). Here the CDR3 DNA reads TGTGCCAGCAGTAATAGCAATCAGCCCCATCATTTT. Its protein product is CASSNSNQPHHF.

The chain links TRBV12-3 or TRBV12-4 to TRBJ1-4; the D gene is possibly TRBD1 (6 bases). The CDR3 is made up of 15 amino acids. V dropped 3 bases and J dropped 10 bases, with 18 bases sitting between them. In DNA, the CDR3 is TGTGCCAGCAGTTTCCGGGACACCGGGGCGGGAAAACTGTTTTTT. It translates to CASSFRDTGAGKLFF.

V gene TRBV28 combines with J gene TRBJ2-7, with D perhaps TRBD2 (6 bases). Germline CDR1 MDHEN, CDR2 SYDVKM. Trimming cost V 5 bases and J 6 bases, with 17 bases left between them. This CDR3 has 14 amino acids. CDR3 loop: CASSGTPGLFEQYF. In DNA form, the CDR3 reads TGTGCCAGCAGTGGGACCCCGGGACTCTTCGAGCAGTACTTC.

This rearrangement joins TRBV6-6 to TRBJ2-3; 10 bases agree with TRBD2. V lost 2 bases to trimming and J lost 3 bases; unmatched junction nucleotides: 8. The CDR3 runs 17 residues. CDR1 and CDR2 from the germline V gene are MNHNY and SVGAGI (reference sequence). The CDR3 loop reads CASSYELAGSRTDTQYF. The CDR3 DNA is TGTGCCAGCAGTTACGAACTAGCGGGGTCCAGAACAGATACGCAGTATTTT.

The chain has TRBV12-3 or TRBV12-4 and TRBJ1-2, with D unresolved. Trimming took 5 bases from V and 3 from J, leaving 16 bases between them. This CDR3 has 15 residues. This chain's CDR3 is CASSSNWNSYYGYTF. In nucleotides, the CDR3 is TGTGCCAGCAGTAGTAACTGGAACTCTTACTATGGCTACACCTTC.

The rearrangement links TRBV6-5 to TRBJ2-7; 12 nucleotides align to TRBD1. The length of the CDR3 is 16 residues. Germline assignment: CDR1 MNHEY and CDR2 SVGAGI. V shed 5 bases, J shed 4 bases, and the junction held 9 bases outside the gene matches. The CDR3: CASSKPGDRGRYEQYF. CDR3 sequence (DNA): TGTGCCAGCAGTAAGCCGGGGGACAGGGGGCGGTACGAGCAGTACTTC.

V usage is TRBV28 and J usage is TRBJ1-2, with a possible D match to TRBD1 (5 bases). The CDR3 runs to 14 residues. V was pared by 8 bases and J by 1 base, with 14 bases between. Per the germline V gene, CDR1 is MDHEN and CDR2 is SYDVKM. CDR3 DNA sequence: TGTGCCAGCTGGCGGGGAGGGGATAACTATGGCTACACCTTC. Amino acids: CASWRGGDNYGYTF.

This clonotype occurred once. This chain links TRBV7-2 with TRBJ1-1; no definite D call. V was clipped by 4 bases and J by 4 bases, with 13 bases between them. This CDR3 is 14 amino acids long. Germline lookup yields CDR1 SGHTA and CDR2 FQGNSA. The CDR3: CASSSASALTEAFF. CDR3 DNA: TGTGCCAGCAGCTCCGCGTCAGCCCTCACTGAAGCTTTCTTT.

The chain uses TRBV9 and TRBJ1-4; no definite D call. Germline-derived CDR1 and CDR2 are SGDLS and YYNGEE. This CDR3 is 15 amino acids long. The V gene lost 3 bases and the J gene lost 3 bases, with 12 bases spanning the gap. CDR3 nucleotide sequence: TGTGCCAGCAGCGCCTATGGTGGGGCTAATGAAAAACTGTTTTTT. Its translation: CASSAYGGANEKLFF.

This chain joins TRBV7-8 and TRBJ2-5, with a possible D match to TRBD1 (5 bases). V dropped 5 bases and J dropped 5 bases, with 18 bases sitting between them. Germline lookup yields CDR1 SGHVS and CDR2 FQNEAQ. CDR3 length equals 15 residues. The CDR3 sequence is CASSEPGLGKETQYF. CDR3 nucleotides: TGTGCCAGCAGCGAACCAGGGTTGGGTAAGGAGACCCAGTACTTC. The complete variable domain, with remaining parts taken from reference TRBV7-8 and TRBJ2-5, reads GAGVSQSPRYKVAKRGQDVALRCDPISGHVSLFWYQQALGQGPEFLTYFQNEAQLDKSGLPSDRFFAERPEGSVSTLKIQRTQQEDSAVYLCASSEPGLGKETQYFGPGTRLLVL.

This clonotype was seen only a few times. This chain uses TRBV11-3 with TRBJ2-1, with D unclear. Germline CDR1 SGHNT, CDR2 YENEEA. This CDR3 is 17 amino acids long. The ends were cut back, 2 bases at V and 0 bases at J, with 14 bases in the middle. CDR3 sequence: CASSLSGRKSSYNEQFF. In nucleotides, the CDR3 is TGTGCCAGCAGCTTATCAGGACGGAAGAGCTCCTACAATGAGCAGTTCTTC.

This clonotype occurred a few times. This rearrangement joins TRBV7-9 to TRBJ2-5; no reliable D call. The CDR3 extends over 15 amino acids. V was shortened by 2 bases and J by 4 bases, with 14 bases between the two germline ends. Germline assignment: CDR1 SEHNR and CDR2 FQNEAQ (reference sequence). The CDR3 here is CASSLLSNEVETQYF. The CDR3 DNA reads TGTGCCAGCAGCTTATTAAGTAATGAAGTAGAGACCCAGTACTTC.

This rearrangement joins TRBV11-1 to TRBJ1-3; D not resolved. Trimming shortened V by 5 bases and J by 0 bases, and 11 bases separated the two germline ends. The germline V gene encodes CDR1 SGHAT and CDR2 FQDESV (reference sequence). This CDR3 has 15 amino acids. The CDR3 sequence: CASSETRSSGNTIYF. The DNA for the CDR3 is TGTGCCAGCAGCGAAACACGGAGCTCTGGAAACACCATATATTTT. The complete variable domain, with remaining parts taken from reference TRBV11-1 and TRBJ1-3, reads EAEVAQSPRYKITEKSQAVAFWCDPISGHATLYWYRQILGQGPELLVQFQDESVVDDSQLPKDRFSAERLKGVDSTLKIQPAELGDSAMYLCASSETRSSGNTIYFGEGSWLTVV.

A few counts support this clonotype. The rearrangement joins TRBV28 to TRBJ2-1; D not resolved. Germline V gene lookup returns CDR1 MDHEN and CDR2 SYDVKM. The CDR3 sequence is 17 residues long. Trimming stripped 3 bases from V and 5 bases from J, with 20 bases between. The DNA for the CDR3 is TGTGCCAGCAGTTTTCGTCCCACCTACAGTGTTGACAATGAGCAGTTCTTC. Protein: CASSFRPTYSVDNEQFF.

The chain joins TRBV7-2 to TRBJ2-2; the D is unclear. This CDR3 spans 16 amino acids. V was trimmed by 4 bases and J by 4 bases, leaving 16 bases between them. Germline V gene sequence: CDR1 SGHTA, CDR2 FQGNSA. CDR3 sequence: CASSYSLRKGTGELFF. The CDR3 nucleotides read TGTGCCAGCAGCTACTCCCTCCGGAAGGGCACCGGGGAGCTGTTTTTT.

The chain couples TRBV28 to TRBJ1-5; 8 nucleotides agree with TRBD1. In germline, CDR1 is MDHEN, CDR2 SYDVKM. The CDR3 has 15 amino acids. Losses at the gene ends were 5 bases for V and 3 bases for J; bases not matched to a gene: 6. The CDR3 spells CASSGRQGHNQPQHF. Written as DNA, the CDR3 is TGTGCCAGCAGTGGTCGACAGGGGCACAATCAGCCCCAGCATTTT.

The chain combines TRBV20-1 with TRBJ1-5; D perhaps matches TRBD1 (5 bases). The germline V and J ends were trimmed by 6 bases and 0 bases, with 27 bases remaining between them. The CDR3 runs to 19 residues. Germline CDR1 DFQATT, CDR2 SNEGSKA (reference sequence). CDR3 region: CSAARWGDTNAYSNQPQHF. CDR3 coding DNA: TGCAGTGCGGCTCGCTGGGGGGATACTAACGCCTATAGCAATCAGCCCCAGCATTTT.

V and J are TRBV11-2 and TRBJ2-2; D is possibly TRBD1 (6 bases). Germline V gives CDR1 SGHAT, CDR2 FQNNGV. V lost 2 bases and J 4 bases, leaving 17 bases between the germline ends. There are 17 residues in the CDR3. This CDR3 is CASSLFGNRVGTGELFF. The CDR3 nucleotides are TGTGCCAGCAGCTTATTCGGAAACAGGGTCGGCACCGGGGAGCTGTTTTTT. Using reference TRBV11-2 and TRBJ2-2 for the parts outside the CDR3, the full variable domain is EAGVAQSPRYKIIEKRQSVAFWCNPISGHATLYWYQQILGQGPKLLIQFQNNGVVDDSQLPKDRFSAERLKGVDSTLKIQPAKLEDSAVYLCASSLFGNRVGTGELFFGEGSRLTVL.

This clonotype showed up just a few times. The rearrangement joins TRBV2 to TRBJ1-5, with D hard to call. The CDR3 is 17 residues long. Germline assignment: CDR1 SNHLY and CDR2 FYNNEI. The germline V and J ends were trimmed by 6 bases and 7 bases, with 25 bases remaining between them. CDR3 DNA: TGTGCCAGCAGGGAGGGTCTAGGCCTCGGGAGCGGCCAGCCCCAGCATTTT. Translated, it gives CASREGLGLGSGQPQHF.

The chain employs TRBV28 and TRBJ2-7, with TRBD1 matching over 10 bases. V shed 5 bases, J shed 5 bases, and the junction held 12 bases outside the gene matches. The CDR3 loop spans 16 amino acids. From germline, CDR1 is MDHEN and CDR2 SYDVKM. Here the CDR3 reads CASSRDRGLFADEQYF. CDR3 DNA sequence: TGTGCCAGCAGTCGGGACAGGGGTCTGTTTGCGGACGAGCAGTACTTC.

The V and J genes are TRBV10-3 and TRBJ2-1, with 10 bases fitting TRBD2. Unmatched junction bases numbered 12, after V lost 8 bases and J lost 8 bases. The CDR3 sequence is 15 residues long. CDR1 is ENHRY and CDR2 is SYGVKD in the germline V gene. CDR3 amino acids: CAIAGKREGIYEQFF. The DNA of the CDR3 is TGTGCCATCGCCGGGAAGCGGGAGGGCATCTATGAGCAGTTCTTC.

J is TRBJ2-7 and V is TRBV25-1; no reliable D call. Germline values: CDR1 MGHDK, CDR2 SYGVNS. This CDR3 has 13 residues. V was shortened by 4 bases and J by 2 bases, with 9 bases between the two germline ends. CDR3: CASSGGRPYEQYF. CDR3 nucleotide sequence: TGTGCCAGCAGTGGTGGGCGCCCCTACGAGCAGTACTTC.